The 21 T cell receptor beta chains given below trace back to one sample, sequenced in a study of cytomegalovirus exposure and HLA in healthy donors. The study ran its PCR with 60 Vbeta and 13 Jbeta primers. Assay used: immunoSEQ multiplex PCR; TCRdb lists only in-frame clones, some missing. The top ten hold roughly 6.4% of the sample, which has about 130,000 clones, under 10% seen once. The specimen was PBMCs. The receptors stem from a woman in her thirties or forties in good health and CMV-seropositive.

This clone was recorded a few times. The V and J genes are TRBV6-1 and TRBJ1-1, with 7 nucleotides matching TRBD1. CDR1 MNHNS and CDR2 SASEGT come from the germline V gene. V lost 0 bases to trimming and J lost 11 bases; unmatched junction nucleotides: 21. This CDR3 is built from 18 residues. In DNA form, the CDR3 reads TGTGCCAGCAGTGAAGCAGGTTGGGGACGAGAGAGGGGGCCGTGGGCTTTCTTT. This gives the protein CASSEAGWGRERGPWAFF.

In this sample, this clone turned up a few times. The gene calls are TRBV7-3 and TRBJ2-3, with a tentative D call TRBD2 (6 bases). With 3 bases removed from V and 6 bases from J, the gap between germline ends came to 13 bases. Germline CDR1 is SGHTA and CDR2 is FQGTGA. The length of the CDR3 is 14 residues. CDR3 nucleotide sequence: TGTGCCAGCAGCTTGGGACTTGGCAAGGATACGCAGTATTTT. This sequence encodes CASSLGLGKDTQYF.

The chain uses TRBV5-6 and TRBJ1-1; a weak D match, TRBD1 (6 bases). This CDR3 comprises 14 residues. V was trimmed by 3 bases and J by 6 bases, leaving 15 bases between them. Per the germline V gene, CDR1 is SGHDT and CDR2 is YYEEEE. This CDR3 is CASSWRGAGAEAFF. Here the CDR3 DNA reads TGTGCCAGCAGCTGGAGGGGGGCGGGGGCTGAAGCTTTCTTT. The full variable domain, completed using reference TRBV5-6 and TRBJ1-1, is DAGVTQSPTHLIKTRGQQVTLRCSPKSGHDTVSWYQQALGQGPQFIFQYYEEEERQRGNFPDRFSGHQFPNYSSELNVNALLLGDSALYLCASSWRGAGAEAFFGQGTRLTVV.

The chain joins TRBV6-1 to TRBJ2-3; 8 nucleotides agree with TRBD2. The CDR3 covers 16 residues. After removal of 4 bases from V and 3 bases from J, the junction contained 9 bases not matched to a gene. Germline CDR1 MNHNS, CDR2 SASEGT. Written as DNA, the CDR3 is TGTGCCAGCAGTGCCTCCATAGCGGGGAGGACAGATACGCAGTATTTT. Protein: CASSASIAGRTDTQYF.

This clone was counted only a few times. The J gene is TRBJ1-1, the V gene TRBV9; TRBD1 agrees at 9 bases. V lost 4 bases, J lost 1 base, and 8 bases stayed unmatched. This CDR3 contains 16 residues. Germline values: CDR1 SGDLS, CDR2 YYNGEE. The CDR3 protein is CASSLHRGQGNTEAFF. The CDR3 region has the DNA TGTGCCAGCAGCCTCCACAGGGGGCAGGGGAACACTGAAGCTTTCTTT.

This clone was observed a few times. The chain combines TRBV11-3 with TRBJ2-1; D possibly corresponds to TRBD2 (6 bases). Germline values: CDR1 SGHNT, CDR2 YENEEA. The CDR3 covers 16 residues. The V end was cut by 0 bases, the J end by 8 bases, with 17 bases between. In nucleotides, the CDR3 is TGTGCCAGCAGCTTAGAGGGTCAGGGAGGCCTAGATGAGCAGTTCTTC. It is translated as CASSLEGQGGLDEQFF.

The rearrangement joins TRBV4-1 to TRBJ2-5; 7 nucleotides align to TRBD2. CDR1 is MGHRA, CDR2 YSYEKL, per germline. The CDR3 loop spans 16 amino acids. After removal of 1 base from V and 5 bases from J, the junction contained 10 bases not matched to a gene. CDR3 nucleotide sequence: TGCGCCAGCAGCCAAGGGCTAGCGGTCGGAGGGGAGACCCAGTACTTC. As protein: CASSQGLAVGGETQYF.

This clone was detected a few times. The chain has TRBV6-1 and TRBJ1-3, with 8 bases aligning to TRBD1. Trimming took 1 base from V and 1 from J; bases not matched to a gene: 15. The CDR3 loop spans 20 amino acids. Germline values: CDR1 MNHNS, CDR2 SASEGT. CDR3 protein: CASSEVIPHRGSSSGNTIYF. In nucleotides, the CDR3 is TGTGCCAGCAGTGAAGTGATTCCCCACAGGGGGAGTTCTTCTGGAAACACCATATATTTT.

The chain carries TRBV28 and TRBJ2-4; D gene ambiguous. The CDR3 runs 11 residues. V gave up 7 bases and J gave up 7 bases, with 8 bases separating them. The germline CDR1 and CDR2 sequences are MDHEN and SYDVKM. DNA for the CDR3: TGTGCCAGCACCTCCGGGAACATTCAGTACTTC. Residues: CASTSGNIQYF. Complete variable domain (other parts from reference TRBV28 and TRBJ2-4): DVKVTQSSRYLVKRTGEKVFLECVQDMDHENMFWYRQDPGLGLRLIYFSYDVKMKEKGDIPEGYSVSREKKERFSLILESASTNQTSMYLCASTSGNIQYFGAGTRLSVL.

This clone was seen more than once but under ten times. The chain has TRBV2 and TRBJ2-2; D is perhaps TRBD1 (6 bases). With 4 bases removed from V and 0 bases from J, the gap between germline ends came to 9 bases. CDR3 length: 15 residues. Germline V gene sequence: CDR1 SNHLY, CDR2 FYNNEI. CDR3 sequence: CASSGRTANTGELFF. CDR3 DNA: TGTGCCAGCAGTGGCCGGACAGCGAACACCGGGGAGCTGTTTTTT.

The V and J genes are TRBV6-5 and TRBJ2-2; a weak D match, TRBD2 (6 bases). Trimming removed 7 bases from V and 7 bases from J, with 19 bases in between. The length of the CDR3 is 15 residues. The germline CDR1 and CDR2 sequences are MNHEY and SVGAGI. The DNA for the CDR3 is TGTGCCAGCACCTTGGGACTCCTGACCGGCGGGGAGCTGTTTTTT. The encoded protein is CASTLGLLTGGELFF.

In this sample, this clone turned up a few times. The chain recombines TRBV4-3 with TRBJ2-1; TRBD1 might be the D (6 bases). V shed 0 bases and J shed 2 bases, with 8 bases lying between them. This CDR3 has 15 amino acids. Per germline, CDR1 LGHNA and CDR2 YSLEER. CDR3 loop: CASSQDWTAYNEQFF. The CDR3 bases are TGCGCCAGCAGCCAAGACTGGACAGCCTACAATGAGCAGTTCTTC.

In this sample, this clone turned up many times. The rearrangement joins TRBV5-1 to TRBJ1-1; a weak D match, TRBD1 (5 bases). This CDR3 contains 13 residues. The germline gives CDR1 SGHRS, CDR2 YFSETQ. The V end lost 10 bases, the J end lost 3 bases, and 16 bases lay between the germline ends. The CDR3 spells CASNGGLDTEAFF. In nucleotides, the CDR3 is TGCGCCTCGAACGGGGGTCTGGACACTGAAGCTTTCTTT.

The rearrangement links TRBV11-3 to TRBJ1-1; D ambiguous. V lost 5 bases and J 7 bases, leaving 11 bases between the germline ends. CDR3 length: 12 residues. Germline V lookup: CDR1 SGHNT, CDR2 YENEEA. The CDR3 DNA reads as TGTGCCAGCAGCCCTACTCTGAATGAAGCTTTCTTT. It translates to CASSPTLNEAFF.

This clone was observed a handful of times. The chain uses TRBV5-1 and TRBJ1-2, with TRBD1 matching 7 bases. Unmatched junction bases numbered 12, after V lost 7 bases and J lost 6 bases. CDR1 SGHRS and CDR2 YFSETQ come from the germline V gene. The CDR3 sequence is 14 residues long. CDR3 nucleotide sequence: TGCGCCAGCGGCCGCCTCGGGACAGCGAATGGCTACACCTTC. Encoded protein: CASGRLGTANGYTF.

This clone was seen a few times. This chain joins TRBV15 and TRBJ2-1, with 7 nucleotides matching TRBD2. The CDR3 is 12 amino acids. The germline CDR1 and CDR2 sequences are LNHNV and YYDKDF (reference sequence). With 2 bases clipped from V and 10 bases from J, the junction kept 2 bases outside the gene matches. The CDR3 DNA reads as TGTGCCACCAGCAGAAAAGCGGGGGAGCAGTTCTTC. Translating it yields CATSRKAGEQFF.

The rearrangement joins TRBV9 to TRBJ2-6; no definite D call. V lost 2 bases, J lost 2 bases, and 8 bases lay in between. CDR1 is SGDLS, CDR2 YYNGEE, per germline. The CDR3 totals 15 residues. The CDR3 DNA reads TGTGCCAGCAGCGTCCCCCTCGCTGGGGCCAACGTCCTGACTTTC. It encodes CASSVPLAGANVLTF.

This clone was counted between two and nine times. The chain uses TRBV7-3 and TRBJ2-7; D possibly corresponds to TRBD2 (5 bases). The V end was cut by 1 base, the J end by 0 bases, with 10 bases between. In germline, CDR1 is SGHTA, CDR2 FQGTGA. The CDR3 sequence is 15 residues long. CDR3 in DNA: TGTGCCAGCAGCTTAATGAGCGGAGACTCCTACGAGCAGTACTTC. It codes for CASSLMSGDSYEQYF.

This clone was seen more than once but under ten times. V is TRBV7-9 and J is TRBJ2-2, with 8 bases that match TRBD2. The length of the CDR3 is 15 residues. V lost 11 bases and J lost 1; bases outside the gene matches: 9. From germline, CDR1 is SEHNR and CDR2 FQNEAQ (reference sequence). The CDR3 sequence is CASRGGQGNTGELFF. CDR3 sequence (DNA): TGTGCCTCCCGGGGGGGCCAGGGGAACACCGGGGAGCTGTTTTTT.

The V gene is TRBV19, the J gene TRBJ2-1; 7 bases line up with TRBD1. The ends lost 7 bases at V and 0 bases at J; junction bases unmatched: 6. This CDR3 spans 15 amino acids. Germline values: CDR1 LNHDA, CDR2 SQIVND (reference sequence). This CDR3 is CASTPDRSSYNEQFF. The CDR3 coding sequence is TGTGCCAGTACCCCGGACAGGAGCTCCTACAATGAGCAGTTCTTC.

This clone has only a few counts. The chain employs TRBV7-2 and TRBJ2-5; 12 bases agree with TRBD2. There are 15 residues in the CDR3. V lost 7 bases to trimming and J lost 3 bases; unmatched junction nucleotides: 6. Germline CDR1 and CDR2: SGHTA and FQGNSA. The CDR3 is CASTPRLAGEETQYF. The CDR3 region has the DNA TGTGCCAGCACACCACGACTAGCGGGGGAAGAGACCCAGTACTTC.